This TCR beta chain was identified in a study of identical twins. This clonotype was recorded a few times. A universal primer site was added by template switching, and unique molecular identifiers were carried by the cDNA. TCRdb used MiXCR to reprocess the 5' RACE reads, holding one entry per CDR3 protein. The table has roughly 720,000 distinct CDR3 sequences, 15% to 20% seen once. The junction had 14 bases not matched to a gene; V was cut back by 5 bases and J by 5 bases. CDR3 length: 18 amino acids. Germline CDR1 reads MNHNS; CDR2 reads SASEGT. These same records also appear under a second study, on T cells expressing NK-cell markers.

The specimen was PBMCs. The TCR was taken from a woman between 18 and 30 years old in good health. This chain connects TRBV6-1 to TRBJ2-5, with TRBD2 identical over 13 bases. CDR3 residues: CASSRRTGLAGDLETQYF. The CDR3, as DNA: TGTGCCAGCAGTAGAAGAACCGGACTAGCGGGAGATTTGGAGACCCAGTACTTC.